This T cell receptor beta chain was retrieved from a study of T cell repertoires in cytomegalovirus infection. This clonotype has a count of ten or more. The antigen remains unidentified. Whole-study findings and limits: The study identified carriers of CMV plus the relevant HLA from cumulative public TCR beta family frequency.

Per germline, CDR1 LNHDA and CDR2 SQIVND (reference sequence). The V and J ends lost 1 base and 1 base respectively, with 4 bases between them. CDR3 size: 14 residues. Each CDR3 protein is one row after TCRdb ran MiXCR on the reads. Seen here are hundreds of thousands of distinct CDR3 sequences, about 30% observed once, and the top ten hold around 12%. This TCR came from a human donor in good health (CMV status not recorded). Some clones in this sample may be carry-over from other donors' samples. Material: cultured CD8+ T cells from PBMCs, obtained from culture after CMV antigen stimulation. This rearrangement joins TRBV19 to TRBJ2-2, with D unclear. CDR3 loop: CASSIGVNTGELFF. The CDR3 DNA follows: TGTGCCAGTAGTATAGGTGTGAACACCGGGGAGCTGTTTTTT. Based on the CDR3 plus reference TRBV19 and TRBJ2-2, the full variable domain is DGGITQSPKYLFRKEGQNVTLSCEQNLNHDAMYWYRQDPGQGLRLIYYSQIVNDFQKGDIAEGYSVSREKKESFPLTVTSAQKNPTAFYLCASSIGVNTGELFFGEGSRLTVL.